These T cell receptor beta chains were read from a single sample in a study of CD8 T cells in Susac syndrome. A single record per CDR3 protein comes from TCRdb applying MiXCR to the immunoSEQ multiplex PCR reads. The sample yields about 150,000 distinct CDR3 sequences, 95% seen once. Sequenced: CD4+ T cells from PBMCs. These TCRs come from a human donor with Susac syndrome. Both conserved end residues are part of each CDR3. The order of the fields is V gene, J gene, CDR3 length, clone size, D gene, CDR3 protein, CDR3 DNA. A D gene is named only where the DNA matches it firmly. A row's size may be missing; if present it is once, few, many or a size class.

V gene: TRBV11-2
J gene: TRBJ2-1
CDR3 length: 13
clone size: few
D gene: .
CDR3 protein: CASSLSTANEQFF
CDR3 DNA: TGTGCCAGCAGCTTAAGTACTGCTAATGAGCAGTTCTTC

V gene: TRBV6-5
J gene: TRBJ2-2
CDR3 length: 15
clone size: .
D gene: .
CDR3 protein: CASRWTQTNTGELFF
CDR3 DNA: TGTGCCAGCAGATGGACACAGACGAACACCGGGGAGCTGTTTTTT

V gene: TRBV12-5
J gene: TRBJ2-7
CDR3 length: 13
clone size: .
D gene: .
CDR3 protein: CASGLVPESEQYF
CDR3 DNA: TGTGCTAGTGGTTTGGTACCGGAGAGTGAGCAGTACTTC

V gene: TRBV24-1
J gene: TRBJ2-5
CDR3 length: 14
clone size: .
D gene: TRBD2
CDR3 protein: CATSQGGRRETQYF
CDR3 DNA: TGTGCCACCAGCCAGGGCGGGAGAAGAGAGACCCAGTACTTC

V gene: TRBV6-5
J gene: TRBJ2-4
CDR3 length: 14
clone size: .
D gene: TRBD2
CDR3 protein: CASRTSGRGNIQYF
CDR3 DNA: TGTGCCAGCAGGACTAGCGGGAGGGGAAACATTCAGTACTTC

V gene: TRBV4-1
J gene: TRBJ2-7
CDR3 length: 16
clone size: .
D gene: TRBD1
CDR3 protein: CASSHRSQDRAYEQYF
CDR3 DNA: TGCGCCAGCAGCCACAGAAGCCAGGACAGGGCCTACGAGCAGTACTTC

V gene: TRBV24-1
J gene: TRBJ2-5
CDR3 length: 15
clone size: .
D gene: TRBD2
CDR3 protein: CATSETTSGKETQYF
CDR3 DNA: TGTGCCACCAGTGAAACGACTAGCGGCAAAGAGACCCAGTACTTC

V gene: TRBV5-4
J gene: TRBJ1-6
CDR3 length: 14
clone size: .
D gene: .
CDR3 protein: CASSLGVGNSPLHF
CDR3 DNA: TGTGCCAGCAGCTTGGGGGTGGGGAATTCACCCCTCCACTTT

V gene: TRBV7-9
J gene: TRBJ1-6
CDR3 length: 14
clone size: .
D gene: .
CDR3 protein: CASNRGTKNSPLHF
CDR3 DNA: TGTGCCAGCAATCGAGGGACAAAGAATTCACCCCTCCACTTT

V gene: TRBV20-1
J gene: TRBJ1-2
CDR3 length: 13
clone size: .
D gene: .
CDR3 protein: CSARDQGGYGYTF
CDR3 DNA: TGCAGTGCTAGAGATCAGGGCGGCTATGGCTACACCTTC

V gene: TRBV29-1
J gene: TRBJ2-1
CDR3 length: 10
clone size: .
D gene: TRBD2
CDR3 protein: CSAGGVEQFF
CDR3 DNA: TGCAGCGCCGGGGGGGTTGAGCAGTTCTTC

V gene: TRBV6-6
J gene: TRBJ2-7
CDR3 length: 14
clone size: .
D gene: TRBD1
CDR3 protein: CASSYGQGVYEQYF
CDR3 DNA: TGTGCCAGCAGTTATGGACAGGGAGTATACGAGCAGTACTTC

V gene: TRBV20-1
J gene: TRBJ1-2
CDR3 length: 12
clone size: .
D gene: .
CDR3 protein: CSASPPQYGYTF
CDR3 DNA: TGCAGTGCCAGTCCTCCCCAATATGGCTACACCTTC

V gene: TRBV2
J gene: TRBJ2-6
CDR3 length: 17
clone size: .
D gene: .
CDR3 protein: CASSQGGGKTGANVLTF
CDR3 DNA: TGTGCCAGCAGTCAAGGCGGGGGCAAGACTGGGGCCAACGTCCTGACTTTC

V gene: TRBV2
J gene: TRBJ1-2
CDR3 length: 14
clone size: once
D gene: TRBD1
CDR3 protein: CASSTKTGIYGYTF
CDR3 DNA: TGTGCCAGCAGTACCAAGACAGGGATATATGGCTACACCTTC

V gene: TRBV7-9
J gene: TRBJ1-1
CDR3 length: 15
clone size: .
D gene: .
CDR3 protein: CASSPKARLSTEAFF
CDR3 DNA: TGTGCCAGCAGCCCTAAGGCCCGGCTTAGCACTGAAGCTTTCTTT

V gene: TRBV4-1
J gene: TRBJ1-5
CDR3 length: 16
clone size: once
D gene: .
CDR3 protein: CASSPLAVSSNQPQHF
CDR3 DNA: TGCGCCAGCAGCCCCCTGGCAGTCTCTAGCAATCAGCCCCAGCATTTT

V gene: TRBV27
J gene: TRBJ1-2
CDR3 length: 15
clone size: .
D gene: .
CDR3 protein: CASSLSYRVGGGYTF
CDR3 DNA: TGTGCCAGCAGTTTATCGTACAGGGTGGGCGGTGGCTACACCTTC